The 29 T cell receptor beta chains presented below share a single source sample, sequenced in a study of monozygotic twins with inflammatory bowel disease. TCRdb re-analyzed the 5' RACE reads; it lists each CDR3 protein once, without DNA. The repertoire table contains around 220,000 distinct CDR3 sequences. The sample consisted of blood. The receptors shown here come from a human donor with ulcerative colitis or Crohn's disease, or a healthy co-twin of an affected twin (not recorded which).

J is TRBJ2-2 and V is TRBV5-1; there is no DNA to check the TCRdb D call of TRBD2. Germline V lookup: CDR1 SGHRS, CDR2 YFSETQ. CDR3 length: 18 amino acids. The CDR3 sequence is CASSFKRLPLSDTGELFF.

Here the CDR3 reads CASSQDPRGVAEDTDTQYF. J is TRBJ2-3 and V is TRBV3-1; TCRdb's D call, TRBD2, is unchecked because there is no DNA. The V gene's germline CDR1 is LGHDT and CDR2 YNNKEL (reference sequence). The CDR3 is made up of 19 amino acids.

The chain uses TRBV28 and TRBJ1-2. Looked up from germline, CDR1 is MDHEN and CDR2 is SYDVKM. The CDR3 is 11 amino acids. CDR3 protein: CASAQSSGYTF.

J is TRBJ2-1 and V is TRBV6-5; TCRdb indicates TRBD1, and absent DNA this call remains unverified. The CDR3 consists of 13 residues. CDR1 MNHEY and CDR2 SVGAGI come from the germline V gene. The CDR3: CASSLAGGNEQFF.

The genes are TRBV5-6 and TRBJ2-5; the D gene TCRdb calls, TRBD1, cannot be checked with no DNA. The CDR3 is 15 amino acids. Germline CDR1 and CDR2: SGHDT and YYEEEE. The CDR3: CASSLVGRAQETQYF. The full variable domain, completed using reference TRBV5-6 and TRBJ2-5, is DAGVTQSPTHLIKTRGQQVTLRCSPKSGHDTVSWYQQALGQGPQFIFQYYEEEERQRGNFPDRFSGHQFPNYSSELNVNALLLGDSALYLCASSLVGRAQETQYFGPGTRLLVL.

Here the CDR3 reads CATSGINGTGGYNEQFF. The chain couples TRBV24-1 to TRBJ2-1; TCRdb returns TRBD1, unconfirmable since there is no DNA. The V gene's germline CDR1 is KGHDR and CDR2 SFDVKD. CDR3 size: 17 residues.

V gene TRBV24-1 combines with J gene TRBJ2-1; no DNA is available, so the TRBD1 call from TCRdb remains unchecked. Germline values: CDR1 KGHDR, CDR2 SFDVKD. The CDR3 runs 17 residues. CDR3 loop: CATSASFGQGGYNEQFF.

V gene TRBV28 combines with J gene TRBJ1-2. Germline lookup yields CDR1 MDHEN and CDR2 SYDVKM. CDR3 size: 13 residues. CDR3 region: CASRATASYGYTF.

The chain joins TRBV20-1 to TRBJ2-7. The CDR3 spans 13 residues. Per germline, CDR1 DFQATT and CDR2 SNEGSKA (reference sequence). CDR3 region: CSARDLQNYEQYF.

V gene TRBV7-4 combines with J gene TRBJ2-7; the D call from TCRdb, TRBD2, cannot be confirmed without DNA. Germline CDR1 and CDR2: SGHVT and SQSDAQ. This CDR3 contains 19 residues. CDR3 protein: CASSLEGSGVPQASYEQYF.

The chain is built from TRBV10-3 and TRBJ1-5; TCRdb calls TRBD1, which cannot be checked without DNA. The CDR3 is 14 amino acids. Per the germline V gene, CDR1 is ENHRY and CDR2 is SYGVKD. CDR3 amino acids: CAISADRVNQPQHF.

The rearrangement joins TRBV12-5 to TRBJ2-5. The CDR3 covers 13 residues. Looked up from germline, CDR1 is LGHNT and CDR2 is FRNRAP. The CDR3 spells CASGLGTQETQYF.

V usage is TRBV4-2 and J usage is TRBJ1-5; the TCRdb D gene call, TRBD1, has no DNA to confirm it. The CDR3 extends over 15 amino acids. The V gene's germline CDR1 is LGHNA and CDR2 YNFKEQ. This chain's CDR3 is CASNPTDRSDQPQHF.

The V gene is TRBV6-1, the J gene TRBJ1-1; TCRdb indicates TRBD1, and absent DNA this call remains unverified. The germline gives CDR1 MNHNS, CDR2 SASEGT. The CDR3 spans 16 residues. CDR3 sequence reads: CASSGHWTGVNTEAFF.

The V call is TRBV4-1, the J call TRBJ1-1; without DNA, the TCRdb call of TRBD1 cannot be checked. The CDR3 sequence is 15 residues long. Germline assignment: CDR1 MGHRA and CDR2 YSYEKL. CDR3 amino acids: CASSRAPGGITEAFF.

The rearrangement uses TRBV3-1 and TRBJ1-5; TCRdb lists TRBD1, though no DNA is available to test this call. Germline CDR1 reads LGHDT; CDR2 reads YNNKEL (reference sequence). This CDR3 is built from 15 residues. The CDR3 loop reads CASSQDTGYNQPQHF.

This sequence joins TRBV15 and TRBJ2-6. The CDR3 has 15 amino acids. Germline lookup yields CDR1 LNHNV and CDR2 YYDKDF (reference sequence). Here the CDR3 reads CATSRFPSGANVLTF.

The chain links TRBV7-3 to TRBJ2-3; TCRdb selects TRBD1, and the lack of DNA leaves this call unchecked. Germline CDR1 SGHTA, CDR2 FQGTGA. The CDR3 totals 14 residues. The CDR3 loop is CASSRDRVPDTQYF.

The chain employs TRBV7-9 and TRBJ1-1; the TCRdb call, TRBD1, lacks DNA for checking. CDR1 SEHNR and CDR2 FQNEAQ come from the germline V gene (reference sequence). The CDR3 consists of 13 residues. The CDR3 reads CASNQQGGTEAFF.

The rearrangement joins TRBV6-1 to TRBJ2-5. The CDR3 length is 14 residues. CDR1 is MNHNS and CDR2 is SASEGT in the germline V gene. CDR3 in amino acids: CASMGWTYQETQYF.

CDR3 in amino acids: CASSLVAPNTGELFF. V and J are TRBV7-8 and TRBJ2-2. The CDR3 loop spans 15 amino acids. Germline assignment: CDR1 SGHVS and CDR2 FQNEAQ. Complete variable domain (other parts from reference TRBV7-8 and TRBJ2-2): GAGVSQSPRYKVAKRGQDVALRCDPISGHVSLFWYQQALGQGPEFLTYFQNEAQLDKSGLPSDRFFAERPEGSVSTLKIQRTQQEDSAVYLCASSLVAPNTGELFFGEGSRLTVL.

CDR3: CASSPPGGGHGAFF. The gene calls are TRBV6-1 and TRBJ1-1; TCRdb outputs TRBD1, but without DNA this stays unchecked. The germline gives CDR1 MNHNS, CDR2 SASEGT. The CDR3 extends over 14 amino acids.

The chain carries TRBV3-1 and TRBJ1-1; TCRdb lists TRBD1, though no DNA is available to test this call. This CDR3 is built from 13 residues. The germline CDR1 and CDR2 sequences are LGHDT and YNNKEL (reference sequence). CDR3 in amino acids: CASSPHRLTGAFF.

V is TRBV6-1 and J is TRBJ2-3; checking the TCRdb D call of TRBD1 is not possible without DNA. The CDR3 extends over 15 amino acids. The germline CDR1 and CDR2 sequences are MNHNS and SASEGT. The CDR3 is CASSPGGLGADTQYF.

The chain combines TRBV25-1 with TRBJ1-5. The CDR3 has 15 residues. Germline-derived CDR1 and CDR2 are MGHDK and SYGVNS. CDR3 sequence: CASSGSGAGNQPQHF.

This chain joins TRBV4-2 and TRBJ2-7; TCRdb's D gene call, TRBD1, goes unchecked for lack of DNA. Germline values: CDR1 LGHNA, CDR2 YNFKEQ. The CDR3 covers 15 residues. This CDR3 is CASSLGVTSSYEQYF.

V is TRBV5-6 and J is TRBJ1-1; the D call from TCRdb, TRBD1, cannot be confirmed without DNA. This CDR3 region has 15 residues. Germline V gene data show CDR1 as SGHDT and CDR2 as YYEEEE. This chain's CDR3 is CASSLTGGGVTEAFF.

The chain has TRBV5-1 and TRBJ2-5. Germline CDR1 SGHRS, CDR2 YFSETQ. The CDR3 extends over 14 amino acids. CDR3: CASILPGVQETQYF.

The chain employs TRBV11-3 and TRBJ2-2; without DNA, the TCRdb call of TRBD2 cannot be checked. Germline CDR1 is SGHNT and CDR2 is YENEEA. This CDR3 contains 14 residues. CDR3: CASSKGLAARELFF.